The source of this T cell receptor beta chain is a study of T-cell memory formation after mild COVID-19. The sample holds a few counts of this clonotype. Trimming cost V 3 bases and J 6 bases; bases outside gene matches: 9. The CDR3 sequence is 17 residues long. Germline V gene data show CDR1 as SGHTA and CDR2 as FQGNSA. TCRdb re-analysed the 5' RACE reads in MiXCR, keeping a single row per CDR3 protein. Of hundreds of thousands of distinct CDR3 sequences in the sample, 25% to 30% were seen once. This TCR was sampled from an adult woman who had mild COVID-19 (a few samples of this study predate the infection). Cell type and time point are not known. V and J are TRBV7-2 and TRBJ2-1; TRBD2 matches 12 bases. The specimen sequenced was PBMCs or a T cell subset sorted from them (not recorded which). The CDR3 spells CASSFALAGGPGNEQFF. CDR3 DNA sequence: TGTGCCAGCAGCTTCGCACTAGCGGGGGGTCCGGGCAATGAGCAGTTCTTC.